Here is one T cell receptor (beta chain) with its context. The antigen is not known. The sample carries other DNA sequences with the same CDR3. This sample is part of a study of brain T cells in children with intractable seizures. The table came from immunoSEQ multiplex PCR; TCRdb's copy has only in-frame clones and leaves some out. The data hold approximately 41,000 clones, with over 75% observed a single time. Study-wide points: HCMV serostatus was not known, and viral specificity came from CDR3 similarity only. Pre-surgery blood may have been undersampled, hiding some clones.

Germline CDR1 MNHNS, CDR2 SASEGT. The V gene lost 3 bases and the J gene lost 2 bases, with 8 bases spanning the gap. CDR3 length equals 13 residues. Only cases whose brain tissue showed the highest T cell transcript signatures were sequenced. At least one anti-epileptic drug was given before surgery. The V and J genes are TRBV6-1 and TRBJ2-7; D tentatively reads TRBD1 or TRBD2 (5 bases each). The starting material was peripheral blood, obtained at surgery. The sequence came from a girl aged 2-10 years with tuberous sclerosis and intractable seizures. CDR3 sequence reads: CASSEGRAYEQYF. CDR3 in DNA: TGTGCCAGCAGTGAGGGACGAGCCTACGAGCAGTACTTC.